This passage covers 22 T cell receptor beta chains from one sample sequenced in a study of shared clonotypes between healthy human individuals. Data came from immunoSEQ multiplex PCR; TCRdb stores just in-frame clones and leaves some out. In the table there are a few million clones, 95% of which are singletons. The sequencing sample was made of naive CD4+ T cells sorted from blood. The subset: CD45RA+ positively selected. The receptors here all came from a man aged 18 to 29 in good health.

About this clone itself: A read error may account for a junction end that differs from germline. V gene TRBV5-1 combines with J gene TRBJ2-7, with D unresolved. The CDR3 consists of 14 residues. Germline V CDR1 and CDR2: SGHRS, YFSETQ. The CDR3, as DNA: TGCGCCAGCAGCTTTGCCGTTGACCTTTACGAGCAGCACTTC. It codes for CASSFAVDLYEQHF.

This rearrangement joins TRBV28 to TRBJ1-4, with a tentative D call TRBD1 (5 bases). V lost 7 bases to trimming and J lost 8 bases, with 14 bases between them. Germline CDR1 MDHEN, CDR2 SYDVKM. The length of the CDR3 is 13 residues. The CDR3 spells CASTIPNREKLFF. The DNA for the CDR3 is TGTGCCAGCACCATACCAAACAGGGAAAAACTGTTTTTT.

Only one count was recorded for this clone. V is TRBV2 and J is TRBJ1-5; TRBD1 might be the D (6 bases). This CDR3 is built from 14 residues. CDR1 and CDR2 (germline): SNHLY, FYNNEI. V was trimmed by 6 bases and J by 1 base, leaving 10 bases between them. CDR3 sequence: CASRGDNSNQPQHF. For the CDR3, the DNA is TGTGCCAGCAGAGGGGACAACAGCAATCAGCCCCAGCATTTT.

The chain links TRBV27 to TRBJ1-3; tentatively, D is TRBD1 (5 bases). CDR3 size: 15 residues. CDR1 is MNHEY, CDR2 SMNVEV, per germline (reference sequence). V was clipped by 6 bases and J by 4 bases, with 16 bases between them. The CDR3 DNA reads TGTGCCAGCAGATCTAATGGGGGACGAGGAAACACCATATATTTT. Translated, it gives CASRSNGGRGNTIYF.

This clone was found once. Other DNA sequences from this sample encode an identical CDR3 as well. J is TRBJ2-2 and V is TRBV18; 7 nucleotides line up with TRBD1. After removal of 6 bases from V and 1 base from J, the junction contained 5 bases not matched to a gene. Per germline, CDR1 KGHSH and CDR2 LQKENI. The CDR3 loop spans 15 amino acids. In DNA, the CDR3 is TGTGCCAGCTCCCGACAGGGAAGGAACACCGGGGAGCTGTTTTTT. Protein: CASSRQGRNTGELFF.

This clone was counted once. This sequence joins TRBV4-2 and TRBJ2-3; D is uncertain. This CDR3 comprises 14 residues. Germline values: CDR1 LGHNA, CDR2 YNFKEQ. With 7 bases removed from V and 1 base from J, the gap between germline ends came to 12 bases. Here the CDR3 DNA reads TGTGCCAGCACGGAGAGGCTGGGCACAGATACGCAGTATTTT. This encodes CASTERLGTDTQYF.

The J gene is TRBJ1-1, the V gene TRBV4-1, with D unresolved. Between the trimmed V and J ends, which lost 0 bases and 6 bases, there was a span of 11 bases. CDR3 length: 14 residues. Germline V CDR1 and CDR2: MGHRA, YSYEKL. The CDR3 sequence: CASSQDTVVAEAFF. DNA for the CDR3: TGCGCCAGCAGCCAAGATACGGTCGTGGCTGAAGCTTTCTTT.

This clone was counted a single time. The V gene is TRBV7-2, the J gene TRBJ1-6; 7 nucleotides match TRBD1. The CDR3 contains 15 residues. V lost 1 base to trimming and J lost 6 bases; unmatched junction nucleotides: 3. CDR1 is SGHTA and CDR2 is FQGNSA in the germline V gene. CDR3 DNA: TGTGCCAGCAGCTTAGACAGGGGAATTAATTCACCCCTCCACTTT. This encodes CASSLDRGINSPLHF.

On this clone: The sample carries other DNA sequences with the same CDR3. V gene TRBV18 combines with J gene TRBJ1-4, with D maybe TRBD1 (5 bases). Germline CDR1 KGHSH, CDR2 LQKENI. The CDR3 consists of 15 residues. Trimming left V 0 bases short and J 3 bases short, with 8 bases between. The CDR3 DNA reads TGTGCCAGCTCACCACCCAGAGGGGCTAATGAAAAACTGTTTTTT. Its translation: CASSPPRGANEKLFF. Combining the CDR3 with reference TRBV18 and TRBJ1-4 gives the whole variable domain NAGVMQNPRHLVRRRGQEARLRCSPMKGHSHVYWYRQLPEEGLKFMVYLQKENIIDESGMPKERFSAEFPKEGPSILRIQQVVRGDSAAYFCASSPPRGANEKLFFGSGTQLSVL.

The CDR3 spells CASRGQGIGAYEQYF. CDR3 sequence (DNA): TGTGCCAGCAGGGGACAGGGGATCGGAGCCTACGAGCAGTACTTC. V and J are TRBV6-1 and TRBJ2-7; TRBD1 matches 10 bases. Germline V gene lookup returns CDR1 MNHNS and CDR2 SASEGT. The V and J ends lost 6 bases and 2 bases, in that order; junction bases with no gene match: 7. The CDR3 covers 15 residues.

This rearrangement joins TRBV6-1 to TRBJ1-3; perhaps TRBD1 as D (6 bases). CDR1 is MNHNS, CDR2 SASEGT, per germline. This CDR3 has 15 amino acids. Trimming left V 4 bases short and J 8 bases short, with 18 bases between. Written as DNA, the CDR3 is TGTGCCAGCAGTGGTACTGGGACACTCGAGGACACCATATATTTT. Translation: CASSGTGTLEDTIYF.

Note on this clone: A clone one base away is much larger, so this may be a read error. Different DNA sequences within this sample yield the same CDR3. J is TRBJ2-5 and V is TRBV5-1, with TRBD2 as a possible D gene (5 bases). This CDR3 contains 11 residues. Trimming took 3 bases from V and 5 from J, leaving 5 bases between them. Germline V gives CDR1 SGHRS, CDR2 YFSETQ. The CDR3 spells CASSWEETQYF. The CDR3 region has the DNA TGCGCCAGCAGCTGGGAGGAGACCCAGTACTTC.

V and J are TRBV1 and TRBJ2-7; TRBD2, the table's D call, was not compared with the DNA. TRBV1 counts as a pseudogene. The CDR3 is 12 residues long. The DNA of the CDR3 is TGCACCAGCAGCCTCTCGGCCTACGAGCAGTACTTC. Its translation: CTSSLSAYEQYF.

Notes on this clone: This sample includes further DNA sequences coding for the same CDR3. V is TRBV9 and J is TRBJ2-7, with D tentatively TRBD2 (6 bases). CDR3 length: 14 amino acids. Germline values: CDR1 SGDLS, CDR2 YYNGEE. The V end lost 2 bases, the J end lost 2 bases, and 11 bases lay between the germline ends. The CDR3 nucleotides read TGTGCCAGCAGCGTTGGGGGAGGCACCTACGAGCAGTACTTC. It encodes CASSVGGGTYEQYF. Full variable domain (missing parts from reference TRBV9 and TRBJ2-7): DSGVTQTPKHLITATGQRVTLRCSPRSGDLSVYWYQQSLDQGLQFLIQYYNGEERAKGNILERFSAQQFPDLHSELNLSSLELGDSALYFCASSVGGGTYEQYFGPGTRLTVT.

This chain joins TRBV9 and TRBJ1-4; maybe TRBD1 (6 bases). V was pared by 4 bases and J by 7 bases, with 20 bases between. This CDR3 has 16 residues. CDR1 SGDLS and CDR2 YYNGEE come from the germline V gene. Written as DNA, the CDR3 is TGTGCCAGCAGCCCTTCTCCACAGGGAGGCGGTGAAAAACTGTTTTTT. It codes for CASSPSPQGGGEKLFF.

This rearrangement joins TRBV5-1 to TRBJ1-1, with a weak D call TRBD1 (5 bases). The CDR3 consists of 13 residues. Trimming pared 5 bases from V and 1 base from J, leaving 9 bases between. Germline CDR1 and CDR2: SGHRS and YFSETQ. The CDR3 nucleotides read TGCGCCAGCAGAGGGGAACAGAACACTGAAGCTTTCTTT. The encoded protein is CASRGEQNTEAFF.

The gene calls are TRBV27 and TRBJ2-1; 10 positions agree with TRBD2. The germline CDR1 and CDR2 sequences are MNHEY and SMNVEV (reference sequence). V lost 5 bases and J lost 9; bases outside the gene matches: 19. The CDR3 loop spans 18 amino acids. Here the CDR3 reads CASSPKALVQRGGTEQFF. CDR3 in DNA: TGTGCCAGCAGTCCTAAGGCCCTGGTACAGCGGGGGGGCACTGAGCAGTTCTTC.

The chain couples TRBV2 to TRBJ2-1; D uncertain. Germline V gene data show CDR1 as SNHLY and CDR2 as FYNNEI. The V and J ends lost 3 bases and 2 bases respectively, with 11 bases between them. The CDR3 totals 15 residues. The CDR3 DNA reads TGTGCCAGCAGTGAGTTGCTCCTTGCCTACAATGAGCAGTTCTTC. The encoded protein is CASSELLLAYNEQFF. Drawing the rest from reference TRBV2 and TRBJ2-1, the complete variable domain is EPEVTQTPSHQVTQMGQEVILRCVPISNHLYFYWYRQILGQKVEFLVSFYNNEISEKSEIFDDQFSVERPDGSNFTLKIRSTKLEDSAMYFCASSELLLAYNEQFFGPGTRLTVL.

This clone was picked up one time. This sequence joins TRBV19 and TRBJ2-6; D is ambiguous. V lost 3 bases to trimming and J lost 0 bases, with 6 bases between them. Germline values: CDR1 LNHDA, CDR2 SQIVND (reference sequence). The CDR3 has 15 amino acids. The CDR3 DNA sequence: TGTGCCAGTAGTATGATCGACTCTGGGGCCAACGTCCTGACTTTC. It specifies CASSMIDSGANVLTF. Looking up the rest from reference TRBV19 and TRBJ2-6 gives the full variable domain: DGGITQSPKYLFRKEGQNVTLSCEQNLNHDAMYWYRQDPGQGLRLIYYSQIVNDFQKGDIAEGYSVSREKKESFPLTVTSAQKNPTAFYLCASSMIDSGANVLTFGAGSRLTVL.

Turning to this clone: The DNA is left out, because the CDR3 cannot be placed on it with certainty; the CDR3 is given as TCRdb lists it. The V call is TRBV7-2, the J call TRBJ2-7. Ends included, the CDR3 has 13 residues. Looked up from germline, CDR1 is SGHTA and CDR2 is FQGNSA. The CDR3 sequence is CASSVATGTSKYF.

J is TRBJ2-1 and V is TRBV5-1; D not certain. The CDR3 runs 15 residues. CDR1 SGHRS and CDR2 YFSETQ come from the germline V gene. Deletions cut 0 bases from V and 7 bases from J, with 14 bases between. CDR3 DNA sequence: TGCGCCAGCAGCTTGGATCTTGGGCCCTGGAATGAGCAGTTCTTC. Its protein product is CASSLDLGPWNEQFF.

The rearrangement links TRBV5-5 to TRBJ1-4; the D is unclear. The germline V and J ends were trimmed by 3 bases and 3 bases, with 12 bases remaining between them. CDR1 and CDR2 (germline): SGHKS, YYEKEE (reference sequence). The CDR3 covers 15 residues. In DNA form, the CDR3 reads TGTGCCAGCAGCTATCCAGGCTCGTCTAATGAAAAACTGTTTTTT. Translating it yields CASSYPGSSNEKLFF.